One sample yielded the 17 T cell receptor beta chains listed below, sequenced in a study of cytomegalovirus exposure and HLA in healthy donors. PCR was performed using 60 Vbeta and 13 Jbeta primers. Some clones are missing from TCRdb's copy, which holds only in-frame ones; the method was immunoSEQ multiplex PCR. This table holds 250,000 to 350,000 clones, around 86% found once. The source material was PBMCs. The source of these receptors is a man aged 40-55 years in good health and CMV-seropositive.

This clone was picked up one time. V and J are TRBV7-9 and TRBJ2-1, with TRBD2 identical over 8 bases. This CDR3 has 14 residues. The V gene end was trimmed by 3 bases and the J gene end by 9 bases; junction bases not matched to a gene: 7. The germline V gene encodes CDR1 SEHNR and CDR2 FQNEAQ (reference sequence). The CDR3 here is CASSFAGGLSEQFF. Written as DNA, the CDR3 is TGTGCCAGCAGCTTCGCGGGAGGACTTAGTGAGCAGTTCTTC.

V and J are TRBV9 and TRBJ2-6; unclear D gene. CDR3 length: 18 amino acids. V was pared by 5 bases and J by 0 bases, with 18 bases between. Germline CDR1 SGDLS, CDR2 YYNGEE. CDR3 loop: CASSHQRLAVSGANVLTF. The CDR3 DNA reads as TGTGCCAGCAGTCACCAACGGTTAGCCGTCTCTGGGGCCAACGTCCTGACTTTC.

The V gene is TRBV7-3, the J gene TRBJ1-1; possible D gene TRBD1, 5 bases. V lost 1 base and J 1 base, leaving 7 bases between the germline ends. This CDR3 is 14 amino acids long. From germline, CDR1 is SGHTA and CDR2 FQGTGA. The CDR3 here is CASSLIGGNTEAFF. In nucleotides, the CDR3 is TGTGCCAGCAGCTTAATCGGGGGGAACACTGAAGCTTTCTTT.

This chain joins TRBV7-9 and TRBJ2-1; 9 nucleotides match TRBD1. Germline V gene lookup returns CDR1 SEHNR and CDR2 FQNEAQ (reference sequence). The V and J ends lost 6 bases and 4 bases, in that order; junction bases with no gene match: 7. There are 15 residues in the CDR3. CDR3 sequence (DNA): TGTGCCAGCAGACATCCGGGACAGGGATACAATGAGCAGTTCTTC. This translates into CASRHPGQGYNEQFF.

This chain links TRBV7-9 with TRBJ2-5; TRBD1 is a possible D gene (7 bases). This CDR3 comprises 19 residues. V shed 1 base and J shed 4 bases, with 25 bases lying between them. CDR1 is SEHNR and CDR2 is FQNEAQ in the germline V gene (reference sequence). As DNA, the CDR3 is TGTGCCAGCAGCTTAGGAAAACCCGGGCAGGGGGGAAGGACAGAGACCCAGTACTTC. Residues: CASSLGKPGQGGRTETQYF.

This chain links TRBV7-2 with TRBJ2-2; possibly TRBD2 for D (5 bases). This CDR3 comprises 14 residues. Trimming left V 5 bases short and J 6 bases short, with 13 bases between. Germline lookup yields CDR1 SGHTA and CDR2 FQGNSA. The CDR3 reads CASSLLEGAGELFF. CDR3 bases: TGTGCCAGCAGCCTACTAGAGGGTGCCGGGGAGCTGTTTTTT.

V usage is TRBV4-1 and J usage is TRBJ2-7; 7 bases are shared with TRBD1. The CDR3 covers 19 residues. Unmatched junction bases numbered 20, after V lost 4 bases and J lost 2 bases. Per germline, CDR1 MGHRA and CDR2 YSYEKL. In DNA form, the CDR3 reads TGCGCCAGCAGCCGGTCAGGGGGACCGATAGGGACGAGCGCCTACGAGCAGTACTTC. Its translation: CASSRSGGPIGTSAYEQYF.

The V call is TRBV9, the J call TRBJ1-3; TRBD1 matches at 7 bases. The junction had 6 bases not matched to a gene; V was cut back by 0 bases and J by 6 bases. There are 15 residues in the CDR3. From germline, CDR1 is SGDLS and CDR2 YYNGEE. This chain's CDR3 is CASSVDGRGENTIYF. The DNA of the CDR3 is TGTGCCAGCAGCGTAGACGGCAGGGGGGAAAACACCATATATTTT. Complete variable domain (other parts from reference TRBV9 and TRBJ1-3): DSGVTQTPKHLITATGQRVTLRCSPRSGDLSVYWYQQSLDQGLQFLIQYYNGEERAKGNILERFSAQQFPDLHSELNLSSLELGDSALYFCASSVDGRGENTIYFGEGSWLTVV.

V usage is TRBV11-2 and J usage is TRBJ2-5; D remains unclear. Germline V gives CDR1 SGHAT, CDR2 FQNNGV. V lost 1 base and J lost 4, with 10 bases in between. The CDR3 covers 14 residues. The CDR3 loop is CASSLGQEVETQYF. CDR3 nucleotide sequence: TGTGCCAGCAGCTTAGGGCAAGAAGTAGAGACCCAGTACTTC.

As for this clone: A read error may produce the germline difference seen at one junction end. This chain uses TRBV7-9 with TRBJ2-1, with 7 nucleotides matching TRBD2. Germline lookup yields CDR1 SEHNR and CDR2 FQNEAQ (reference sequence). The CDR3 is made up of 16 amino acids. DNA for the CDR3: TGTTCCAGTATCGGGGCTAGCGGTCGAAATTACAATGAGCAGTTCTTC. Protein: CSSIGASGRNYNEQFF.

J is TRBJ2-7 and V is TRBV7-9, with TRBD2 matching 7 bases. The CDR3 runs 16 residues. Germline values: CDR1 SEHNR, CDR2 FQNEAQ (reference sequence). V shed 5 bases and J 1 base; nucleotides not matched to a gene: 11. CDR3 bases: TGTGCCAGCAGCCCTCTTGGGGAGGGAAGATCCTACGAGCAGTACTTC. Amino acids: CASSPLGEGRSYEQYF. Complete variable domain (other parts from reference TRBV7-9 and TRBJ2-7): DTGVSQNPRHKITKRGQNVTFRCDPISEHNRLYWYRQTLGQGPEFLTYFQNEAQLEKSRLLSDRFSAERPKGSFSTLEIQRTEQGDSAMYLCASSPLGEGRSYEQYFGPGTRLTVT.

This clone was counted a single time. The chain recombines TRBV28 with TRBJ1-2, with D tentatively TRBD1 (6 bases). The CDR3 totals 14 residues. V dropped 7 bases and J dropped 2 bases, with 14 bases sitting between them. Germline lookup yields CDR1 MDHEN and CDR2 SYDVKM. In DNA, the CDR3 is TGTGCCAGCAAATACAGGGTGGGGAACTATGGCTACACCTTC. Translation gives CASKYRVGNYGYTF.

This clone was observed a single time. The chain uses TRBV7-3 and TRBJ2-1; a possible D gene is TRBD1 (5 bases). The CDR3 covers 12 residues. Germline CDR1 SGHTA, CDR2 FQGTGA. V lost 5 bases and J lost 7, with 9 bases in between. CDR3 sequence (DNA): TGTGCCAGCAGCCAAGACAGAAATGAGCAGTTCTTC. This encodes CASSQDRNEQFF.

This rearrangement joins TRBV7-9 to TRBJ1-2; 7 bases are shared with TRBD1. Trimming took 5 bases from V and 2 from J; bases not matched to a gene: 11. Germline loops: CDR1 SEHNR, CDR2 FQNEAQ (reference sequence). The CDR3 sequence is 16 residues long. In DNA form, the CDR3 reads TGTGCCAGCAGCCTCCTCTTTCCGGGACAGAACTATGGCTACACCTTC. This sequence encodes CASSLLFPGQNYGYTF. Using reference TRBV7-9 and TRBJ1-2 for the parts outside the CDR3, the full variable domain is DTGVSQNPRHKITKRGQNVTFRCDPISEHNRLYWYRQTLGQGPEFLTYFQNEAQLEKSRLLSDRFSAERPKGSFSTLEIQRTEQGDSAMYLCASSLLFPGQNYGYTFGSGTRLTVV.

The chain joins TRBV28 to TRBJ2-7; 8 nucleotides match TRBD2. Germline CDR1 MDHEN, CDR2 SYDVKM. The CDR3 length is 14 residues. V dropped 3 bases and J dropped 1; count of bases not matched to a gene: 2. CDR3 in amino acids: CASSFGTRSYEQYF. The CDR3 DNA reads TGTGCCAGCAGTTTCGGGACTAGGTCCTACGAGCAGTACTTC.

The chain employs TRBV27 and TRBJ2-3; the D is unclear. CDR3 length: 14 amino acids. CDR1 and CDR2 (germline): MNHEY, SMNVEV (reference sequence). V was trimmed by 5 bases and J by 5 bases, leaving 14 bases between them. CDR3 sequence (DNA): TGTGCCAGCAGTCCTCTGAGCAATAGAGATACGCAGTATTTT. Encoded protein: CASSPLSNRDTQYF.

This clone was counted ten times or more. The chain combines TRBV4-1 with TRBJ1-5; the match to TRBD1 covers 8 bases. V shed 0 bases, J shed 5 bases, and the junction held 6 bases outside the gene matches. The CDR3 is 16 residues long. Germline V gene data show CDR1 as MGHRA and CDR2 as YSYEKL. The CDR3: CASSQDPGQGYQPQHF. CDR3 sequence (DNA): TGCGCCAGCAGCCAAGACCCCGGACAGGGTTATCAGCCCCAGCATTTT.